These 6 T cell receptor beta chains came from one sample sequenced in a study of cytomegalovirus exposure and HLA in healthy donors (dated by TCRdb to about 2017). The library was produced with the immunoSEQ multiplex PCR assay. For the multiplex PCR, a mixture combining 60 forward primers for TCR Vbeta segments and 13 reverse primers for TCR Jbeta segments was used. TCRdb carries this immuneACCESS record with in-frame sequences only. Its versions omit some clonotypes, under half of them owing to an unresolved V gene in the studies checked, with the rest unexplained. This sample holds 110,000 to 150,000 clones; just over 70% were observed only once. The ten largest clones take up about 1.5% of the sample. Material for sequencing was PBMCs. These receptors all come from a woman aged 25-40 years in good health and CMV-seronegative.

V gene TRBV10-3 combines with J gene TRBJ2-3, with 8 bases lining up with TRBD2. V gave up 2 bases and J gave up 6 bases; unmatched junction bases: 10. CDR1 is ENHRY, CDR2 SYGVKD, per germline. The CDR3 length is 16 residues. CDR3 region: CAISEVAGPVSDTQYF. CDR3 nucleotides: TGTGCCATCAGTGAGGTAGCGGGGCCGGTTTCGGATACGCAGTATTTT.

The genes are TRBV10-3 and TRBJ2-7; 16 bases agree with TRBD2. The germline gives CDR1 ENHRY, CDR2 SYGVKD. The CDR3 consists of 21 residues. J was trimmed by 4 bases and V by 7 bases; bases with no gene match: 22. The CDR3 bases are TGTGCCATCAAAACCACCCCCGGGACTAGCGGGAGGGCCTCCCCCAGGTACGAGCAGTACTTC. Protein sequence: CAIKTTPGTSGRASPRYEQYF.

The count of this clone is one. The chain has TRBV5-1 and TRBJ2-5; 8 bases map to TRBD2. With 1 base clipped from V and 4 bases from J, the junction kept 6 bases outside the gene matches. Germline V CDR1 and CDR2: SGHRS, YFSETQ. There are 15 residues in the CDR3. The CDR3 nucleotides are TGCGCCAGCAGCTTGAATCGGGGGGGAGGAGAGACCCAGTACTTC. Translation gives CASSLNRGGGETQYF.

The chain combines TRBV15 with TRBJ1-1; D may be TRBD1 (5 bases). The CDR3 is made up of 16 amino acids. CDR1 and CDR2 from the germline V gene are LNHNV and YYDKDF (reference sequence). V lost 3 bases and J lost 4, with 18 bases in between. Here the CDR3 DNA reads TGTGCCACCAGCAGTCGGAGGGGCTGGAGTGGCACTGAAGCTTTCTTT. It is translated as CATSSRRGWSGTEAFF.

The chain is built from TRBV29-1 and TRBJ1-5; TRBD1 might be the D (6 bases). V lost 6 bases and J 0 bases, leaving 15 bases between the germline ends. This CDR3 has 15 amino acids. Looked up from germline, CDR1 is SQVTM and CDR2 is ANQGSEA. The CDR3 protein is CSVSLNRDSNQPQHF. The CDR3 DNA sequence: TGCAGCGTGTCCCTTAACAGGGATAGCAATCAGCCCCAGCATTTT.

The V and J genes are TRBV2 and TRBJ1-6; TRBD1 agrees at 8 bases. Germline CDR1 is SNHLY and CDR2 is FYNNEI. This CDR3 is 16 amino acids long. With V trimmed by 6 bases and J by 2 bases, 6 bases remained unmatched. The CDR3 region is CASSPGQGTYNSPLHF. The DNA of the CDR3 is TGTGCCAGCAGCCCCGGACAGGGTACCTATAATTCACCCCTCCACTTT.